Below are 5 T cell receptor beta chains sequenced from a single sample in a study of T cell repertoires in cytomegalovirus infection. Via MiXCR, TCRdb re-called the reads, giving one row per CDR3 protein. The table has around 550,000 distinct CDR3 sequences, roughly 29% seen once. Sequencing was carried out using PBMCs. Receptors were obtained from a human donor in good health (CMV status not recorded). Some clones in this sample may be carry-over from other donors' samples.

This clonotype was seen a handful of times. The rearrangement uses TRBV7-2 and TRBJ2-1; D gene uncertain. V was cut by 5 bases and J by 5 bases, with 10 bases left in between. The germline V gene encodes CDR1 SGHTA and CDR2 FQGNSA. The CDR3 runs to 13 residues. The CDR3 reads CASSPYVHNEQFF. DNA of the CDR3: TGTGCCAGCAGCCCTTATGTCCACAATGAGCAGTTCTTC.

Many counts were recorded for this clonotype. The J gene is TRBJ1-4, the V gene TRBV7-3; D unclear. V shed 5 bases and J shed 7 bases, with 17 bases lying between them. The CDR3 runs to 15 residues. Germline CDR1 reads SGHTA; CDR2 reads FQGTGA. The CDR3 loop reads CASSMLREKGEKLFF. The CDR3 bases are TGTGCCAGCAGCATGCTACGGGAAAAAGGTGAAAAACTGTTTTTT. Full variable domain (outside the CDR3, taken from reference TRBV7-3 and TRBJ1-4): GAGVSQTPSNKVTEKGKYVELRCDPISGHTALYWYRQSLGQGPEFLIYFQGTGAADDSGLPNDRFFAVRPEGSVSTLKIQRTERGDSAVYLCASSMLREKGEKLFFGSGTQLSVL.

J is TRBJ2-6 and V is TRBV5-1; D ambiguous. This CDR3 is built from 16 residues. The ends were cut back, 5 bases at V and 0 bases at J, with 12 bases in the middle. The germline V gene encodes CDR1 SGHRS and CDR2 YFSETQ. Here the CDR3 reads CASSYLESSGANVLTF. As DNA, the CDR3 is TGCGCCAGCAGTTACCTTGAGAGCTCTGGGGCCAACGTCCTGACTTTC. The full variable domain, completed using reference TRBV5-1 and TRBJ2-6, is KAGVTQTPRYLIKTRGQQVTLSCSPISGHRSVSWYQQTPGQGLQFLFEYFSETQRNKGNFPGRFSGRQFSNSRSEMNVSTLELGDSALYLCASSYLESSGANVLTFGAGSRLTVL.

This chain links TRBV7-8 with TRBJ1-1, with unresolved D. This CDR3 is 17 amino acids long. V shed 4 bases and J shed 6 bases, with 24 bases lying between them. Germline V gene data show CDR1 as SGHVS and CDR2 as FQNEAQ. The DNA for the CDR3 is TGTGCCAGCAGCTCCGAGACAATATTCGGCGTAAGTGCTGAAGCTTTCTTT. Amino acid sequence: CASSSETIFGVSAEAFF.

This chain connects TRBV7-8 to TRBJ2-5; possible D gene TRBD1, 6 bases. Germline CDR1 reads SGHVS; CDR2 reads FQNEAQ. The CDR3 has 14 residues. V dropped 3 bases and J dropped 1 base, with 9 bases sitting between them. Here the CDR3 reads CASSFDRRQETQYF. The CDR3 DNA reads TGTGCCAGCAGCTTCGACAGGCGCCAAGAGACCCAGTACTTC. Full variable domain (missing parts from reference TRBV7-8 and TRBJ2-5): GAGVSQSPRYKVAKRGQDVALRCDPISGHVSLFWYQQALGQGPEFLTYFQNEAQLDKSGLPSDRFFAERPEGSVSTLKIQRTQQEDSAVYLCASSFDRRQETQYFGPGTRLLVL.